This TCR beta chain was sequenced in a study of blood T cell repertoires in COVID-19. Overall study: Sites across the United States, Italy and Spain contributed samples from acute and convalescent COVID-19. PBMCs, B-cell-depleted T cells, or T cells were the source of the cDNA or gDNA that made up the material.

After removal of 3 bases from V and 0 bases from J, the junction contained 9 bases not matched to a gene. The CDR3 runs to 19 residues. Germline assignment: CDR1 ENHRY and CDR2 SYGVKD. In the study's own analysis: Using reference gene primer amplification, nucleated cell counts were estimated. Data came from immunoSEQ multiplex PCR; TCRdb stores just in-frame clones and leaves some out. V and J calls plus clone size are reproduced from that table; the DNA served to infer D and trimming. The repertoire holds more than 95,000 clones, with 87% as singletons. The TCR was taken from a man in his fifties or sixties with acute or convalescent COVID-19. The V call is TRBV10-3, the J call TRBJ2-1, with 12 positions matching TRBD2. The sample taken for sequencing was peripheral blood. CDR3 loop: CAISDRLAGALSSYNEQFF. The CDR3 DNA sequence: TGTGCCATCAGTGACAGACTAGCGGGAGCACTGAGCTCCTACAATGAGCAGTTCTTC.